This TCR beta chain stems from a study of blood T cell repertoires in COVID-19. Study background: Spain, Italy and the United States supplied samples that represented acute and convalescent COVID-19.

In the source study's methods: Quantification of nucleated cells was approximated via reference gene primer amplification. Profiled with immunoSEQ multiplex PCR; TCRdb holds only in-frame clones, not every one. V, J and clone size are those of that table, while D and trimming were read from the DNA. The data hold hundreds of thousands of clones, with roughly 87% observed a single time. Looked up from germline, CDR1 is SGHTS and CDR2 is YDEGEE. V was shortened by 0 bases and J by 0 bases, with 4 bases between the two germline ends. The CDR3 consists of 14 residues. Sequenced sample: peripheral blood. The receptor was isolated from a human donor in a cohort sampled during active COVID-19. V usage is TRBV5-8 and J usage is TRBJ1-3; D gene ambiguous. CDR3 in amino acids: CASSLALSGNTIYF. DNA of the CDR3: TGTGCCAGCAGCTTGGCCCTCTCTGGAAACACCATATATTTT. Complete variable domain (other parts from reference TRBV5-8 and TRBJ1-3): EAGVTQSPTHLIKTRGQQATLRCSPISGHTSVYWYQQALGLGLQFLLWYDEGEERNRGNFPPRFSGRQFPNYSSELNVNALELEDSALYLCASSLALSGNTIYFGEGSWLTVV.